This T cell receptor beta chain comes out of a study of T cells after yellow fever vaccination (dated by TCRdb to about 2019). Broadly, across the study: The SMART-Seq v4 Ultra Low Input RNA kit was used to prepare libraries from fractions with low cell numbers. To follow T-cell clones before and after both primary and booster YFV17D yellow fever vaccination, bulk TCR alpha and beta repertoires underwent longitudinal sequencing. The cohort comprised two healthy male donors, one aged 18 to 30 and one aged 30 to 40 years. Bulk PBMC replicates and cell subsets were isolated from blood drawn at multiple timepoints before and after both primary and secondary immunization. What the authors observed across the whole study: Compared with the primary T-cell response, the secondary T-cell response was weaker but faster, peaking on day 5 rather than day 15. A small share of clonotypes occurred in both CD4 and CD8 compartments, likely arising from convergent recombination. Because abundant contaminating clonotypes from the bulk population could be contained in FACS-sorted repertoires, computational filtering was required. The study included only two donors, which limits how far the findings can be generalized. After the booster, most of the clones that had expanded following primary vaccination were detected again (just under 97% of CD4 and around 90% of CD8), which suggests that memory was broadly maintained.

Via the germline V gene, CDR1 is SGHRS and CDR2 YFSETQ. Reading from cysteine to phenylalanine, the CDR3 counts 13 amino acids. The only DNA kept is the CDR3, 39 bases in frame from the first base. Between the V and J ends, shortened by 5 bases and 4 bases respectively, the junction contains 12 bases. Synthesis of TCR cDNA relied on 5'RACE template switching, a step that introduced a universal primer site along with unique molecular identifiers. cDNA synthesis was primed from both the TCR alpha and TCR beta constant segments. Library amplification involved two PCR steps, and the second step added sample barcodes and sequencing adapters. Sequencing of the libraries was done on either Illumina HiSeq 2500 (2x100 bp) or NovaSeq (2x150 bp). Per the source publication's procedure: Demultiplexing of reads and collapsing into UMI consensus sequences were performed with MIGEC, and V(D)J alignment was carried out with MiXCR. Using edgeR on replicate PBMC samples, clonotypes were called vaccine-responding if FDR was below 0.01 and the log2 fold change was above 5 up to day 15. Bulk clonotypes were assigned CD4 or CD8 identity according to which sequenced CD4 or CD8 repertoire held them at higher abundance. The raw public reads went through TCRdb reprocessing: fastp at Q25, MiXCR clone calling, in-frame beta chains kept. Each CDR3 protein gets just one entry, which takes the most common genes and DNA from the rows behind it. TCRdb, not the original authors, processed these V and J calls. The sample table shows 200,000 to 300,000 distinct CDR3 sequences, and approximately 12% are seen once. Approximately 0.49% of the sample is held by the ten biggest clonotypes.

Reading the label with the study, this specimen's treatment or condition is: live attenuated yellow fever vaccine strain. A standard Ficoll-Paque protocol was used to isolate PBMCs from peripheral blood. Dynabeads CD4 and CD8 positive selection kits were used to isolate the CD4 and CD8 T-cell fractions. RNA was extracted with TriZol from bulk PBMCs, CD4 and CD8 fractions, and dextramer-positive and dextramer-negative fractions. Points on this clonotype: Its recognized antigen is unknown. Per-base quality was not reported, and no clone a single base away is much larger than it.

The rearranged chain carries TRBV5-1 and TRBJ1-2, with the D gene not clear enough to name. The receptor comes from a man aged 30 to 45 who received the YFV17D yellow fever vaccine. The material was CD4+ T cells sorted from PBMCs, obtained 45 days after the yellow fever booster vaccination. The CDR3: CASRREGSYGYTF. The base sequence is TGCGCCAGCAGGAGGGAAGGAAGCTATGGCTACACCTTC. Extended through the reference TRBV5-1 and TRBJ1-2 proteins, this CDR3 yields the full variable domain: KAGVTQTPRYLIKTRGQQVTLSCSPISGHRSVSWYQQTPGQGLQFLFEYFSETQRNKGNFPGRFSGRQFSNSRSEMNVSTLELGDSALYLCASRREGSYGYTFGSGTRLTVV.